The 15 T cell receptor beta chains below were found in one sample sequenced in a study of blood T cell repertoires in COVID-19. Measured with immunoSEQ multiplex PCR; TCRdb has only the in-frame clones, and not every one. The sample contains 40,000 or so clones, around 75% of which appear only once. The sample consisted of peripheral blood. The receptors stem from a man at least 80 years old with acute or convalescent COVID-19.

This clone was seen only once. The chain joins TRBV5-6 to TRBJ1-3; 7 nucleotides align to TRBD1. J gave up 4 bases and V 0 bases, and 4 bases lay outside the gene matches. The CDR3 runs 15 residues. CDR1 SGHDT and CDR2 YYEEEE come from the germline V gene. The CDR3 DNA follows: TGTGCCAGCAGCTTGGGACAGGGAACAGGAAACACCATATATTTT. Translated: CASSLGQGTGNTIYF.

The chain combines TRBV30 with TRBJ2-1; 7 nucleotides agree with TRBD2. The CDR3 spans 13 residues. Germline values: CDR1 GTSNPN, CDR2 SVGIG (reference sequence). V was clipped by 2 bases and J by 9 bases; unmatched bases: 7. For the CDR3, the DNA is TGTGCCTGGAGTAGTGGGAGGGCCGGTGAGCAGTTCTTC. Translating it yields CAWSSGRAGEQFF.

CDR3 sequence reads: CASSQNGLADYEQYF. The CDR3 region has the DNA TGTGCCAGCAGTCAAAACGGACTAGCGGACTACGAGCAGTACTTC. The chain is built from TRBV28 and TRBJ2-7; TRBD2 agrees at 10 bases. This CDR3 is 15 amino acids long. V shed 5 bases and J 3 bases; nucleotides not matched to a gene: 7. Germline values: CDR1 MDHEN, CDR2 SYDVKM.

The chain employs TRBV4-3 and TRBJ2-1, with TRBD2 matching over 12 bases. V was pared by 1 base and J by 9 bases, with 7 bases of the junction left unmatched. The CDR3 sequence is 16 residues long. The germline V gene has CDR1 LGHNA and CDR2 YSLEER. The CDR3 spells CASSQVKLAGGAEQFF. DNA of the CDR3: TGCGCCAGCAGCCAAGTAAAACTAGCGGGAGGTGCTGAGCAGTTCTTC.

The chain has TRBV7-2 and TRBJ1-2; 10 nucleotides align to TRBD1. V lost 1 base, J lost 4 bases, and 9 bases stayed unmatched. The germline V gene has CDR1 SGHTA and CDR2 FQGNSA. The CDR3 is 17 amino acids. CDR3: CASSLVYPGQGSYGYTF. CDR3 in DNA: TGTGCCAGCAGCTTAGTCTATCCGGGACAGGGGAGCTATGGCTACACCTTC. The full variable domain, in which reference TRBV7-2 and TRBJ1-2 provide the parts outside the CDR3, is GAGVSQSPSNKVTEKGKDVELRCDPISGHTALYWYRQSLGQGLEFLIYFQGNSAPDKSGLPSDRFSAERTGGSVSTLTIQRTQQEDSAVYLCASSLVYPGQGSYGYTFGSGTRLTVV.

This chain joins TRBV6-5 and TRBJ2-5, with TRBD2 matching 8 bases. Trimming cost V 5 bases and J 5 bases; bases outside gene matches: 10. Germline V gene lookup returns CDR1 MNHEY and CDR2 SVGAGI. The CDR3 runs to 15 residues. The CDR3 here is CASSPSVGGRETQYF. Written as DNA, the CDR3 is TGTGCCAGCAGTCCCTCAGTGGGCGGGAGGGAGACCCAGTACTTC.

By share, this clone ranks as medium-sized (0.01 to 0.1%). This sequence joins TRBV2 and TRBJ2-7; D ambiguous. V lost 5 bases and J lost 4, with 12 bases in between. Germline loops: CDR1 SNHLY, CDR2 FYNNEI. This CDR3 has 13 amino acids. CDR3 bases: TGTGCCAGCAGTATGGCCTTTCTTTACGAGCAGTACTTC. It yields the protein CASSMAFLYEQYF. The variable domain in full, with the rest retrieved from reference TRBV2 and TRBJ2-7, is EPEVTQTPSHQVTQMGQEVILRCVPISNHLYFYWYRQILGQKVEFLVSFYNNEISEKSEIFDDQFSVERPDGSNFTLKIRSTKLEDSAMYFCASSMAFLYEQYFGPGTRLTVT.

The V gene is TRBV3-1 (or the pseudogene TRBV3-2), the J gene TRBJ2-1, with D perhaps matching TRBD2 (5 bases). The CDR3 consists of 14 residues. Trimming removed 4 bases from V and 6 bases from J, with 13 bases in between. Germline assignment: CDR1 LGHDT and CDR2 YNNKEL (reference sequence). The DNA for the CDR3 is TGTGCCAGCAGCCCCCCTAGCCCTCTCAATGAGCAGTTCTTC. The encoded protein is CASSPPSPLNEQFF.

The gene calls are TRBV7-9 and TRBJ2-5; 13 nucleotides line up with TRBD2. The V and J ends lost 5 bases and 5 bases, in that order; junction bases with no gene match: 11. Germline CDR1 and CDR2: SEHNR and FQNEAQ (reference sequence). This CDR3 comprises 17 residues. CDR3 amino acids: CASSMGLAGRGGETQYF. The CDR3 nucleotides read TGTGCCAGCAGCATGGGACTAGCGGGAAGGGGCGGGGAGACCCAGTACTTC.

CDR3 loop: CATRTDRGPYNEQFF. In nucleotides, the CDR3 is TGTGCCACCAGGACGGACAGGGGGCCCTACAATGAGCAGTTCTTC. The chain links TRBV19 to TRBJ2-1, with 11 bases that match TRBD1. V lost 10 bases and J lost 2; bases outside the gene matches: 7. The germline gives CDR1 LNHDA, CDR2 SQIVND (reference sequence). The CDR3 runs 15 residues.

This clone was observed a few times. CDR3 bases: TGCAGCGTTAAAGGGGACAACTCCGGCACAGATACGCAGTATTTT. Its protein is CSVKGDNSGTDTQYF. This chain uses TRBV29-1 with TRBJ2-3, with D possibly being TRBD1 (6 bases). The V gene's germline CDR1 is SQVTM and CDR2 ANQGSEA. The CDR3 totals 15 residues. Trimming took 5 bases from V and 1 from J, leaving 16 bases between them.

This clone was found a few times. The rearrangement uses TRBV6-1 and TRBJ2-7; D is possibly TRBD1 (5 bases). V was clipped by 6 bases and J by 4 bases, with 13 bases between them. Germline values: CDR1 MNHNS, CDR2 SASEGT. The length of the CDR3 is 13 residues. The CDR3 region is CASRPDSRYEQYF. CDR3 coding DNA: TGTGCCAGCAGACCCGACAGTAGATACGAGCAGTACTTC.

V usage is TRBV28 and J usage is TRBJ2-1, with D tentatively TRBD1 (6 bases). The ends were cut back, 6 bases at V and 6 bases at J, with 18 bases in the middle. From germline, CDR1 is MDHEN and CDR2 SYDVKM. The CDR3 contains 15 residues. The CDR3 sequence: CASSPLGHGRNEQFF. The CDR3 DNA sequence: TGTGCCAGCAGCCCCCTGGGACATGGCCGCAATGAGCAGTTCTTC.

There are many counts of this clone. V usage is TRBV5-8 and J usage is TRBJ2-2; TRBD2 might be the D (5 bases). This CDR3 spans 15 amino acids. Germline assignment: CDR1 SGHTS and CDR2 YDEGEE. V lost 4 bases, J lost 1 base, and 11 bases lay in between. The CDR3 DNA reads as TGTGCCAGCAGCCAGGCGCGGGTGAACACCGGGGAGCTGTTTTTT. It translates to CASSQARVNTGELFF.

CDR3: CASSQDGQGKETQYF. The CDR3 coding sequence is TGTGCCAGCAGCCAAGATGGGCAGGGTAAAGAGACCCAGTACTTC. The chain has TRBV3-1 (or the pseudogene TRBV3-2) and TRBJ2-5, with a weak D call TRBD1 (5 bases). V was clipped by 0 bases and J by 3 bases, with 11 bases between them. The length of the CDR3 is 15 residues. Germline V gives CDR1 LGHDT, CDR2 YNNKEL (reference sequence).